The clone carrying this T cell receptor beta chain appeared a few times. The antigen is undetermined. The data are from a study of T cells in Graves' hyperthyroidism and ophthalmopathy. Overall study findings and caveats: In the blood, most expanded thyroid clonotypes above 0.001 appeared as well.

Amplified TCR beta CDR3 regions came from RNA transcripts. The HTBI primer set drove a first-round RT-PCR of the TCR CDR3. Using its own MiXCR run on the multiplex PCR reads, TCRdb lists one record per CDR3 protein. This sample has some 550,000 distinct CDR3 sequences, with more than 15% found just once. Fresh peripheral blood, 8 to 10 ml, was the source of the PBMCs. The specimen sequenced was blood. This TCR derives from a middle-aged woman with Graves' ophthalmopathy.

CDR3 nucleotides: TGTGCCAGCAGTTACGGGCAGGGGAACTACGAGCAGTACTTC. This gives the protein CASSYGQGNYEQYF. This rearrangement joins TRBV6-5 to TRBJ2-7, with a possible D match to TRBD1 (6 bases). Looked up from germline, CDR1 is MNHEY and CDR2 is SVGAGI. The CDR3 covers 14 residues. V lost 2 bases and J lost 3, with 11 bases in between.